Each of the 25 T cell receptor beta chains below was sequenced from the same sample in a study of identical twins. Each CDR3 protein is one row after TCRdb ran MiXCR on the 5' RACE reads. Of some 240,000 distinct CDR3 sequences listed, approximately 8.6% are singletons. These data were also filed under a second study, of yellow fever vaccine responses in identical twins.

The sequenced sample consisted of CD8+ T cells sorted from blood. The source of these receptors is a woman under 30 in good health.

This clonotype was picked up a small number of times. The gene calls are TRBV9 and TRBJ2-2; no reliable D call. Germline values: CDR1 SGDLS, CDR2 YYNGEE. The CDR3 totals 12 residues. Trimming shortened V by 4 bases and J by 5 bases, and 6 bases separated the two germline ends. The CDR3 sequence is CASSLRTGELFF. DNA for the CDR3: TGTGCCAGCAGCCTCAGGACCGGGGAGCTGTTTTTT.

The gene calls are TRBV27 and TRBJ2-3, with 10 bases matching TRBD2. The CDR3 extends over 14 amino acids. CDR1 and CDR2 (germline): MNHEY, SMNVEV (reference sequence). The V and J ends lost 6 bases and 6 bases, in that order; junction bases with no gene match: 6. CDR3 nucleotide sequence: TGTGCCAGCAGGAGCGGGGGGGCCTTCGATACGCAGTATTTT. Translated, it gives CASRSGGAFDTQYF.

This clonotype came up many times. CDR3 sequence (DNA): TGTGCCAGCAGTTACCTTGCAATTACAGATACGCAGTATTTT. Its translation is CASSYLAITDTQYF. The chain recombines TRBV6-5 with TRBJ2-3; D ambiguous. The V and J ends lost 2 bases and 3 bases respectively, with 9 bases between them. This CDR3 is built from 14 residues. CDR1 is MNHEY, CDR2 SVGAGI, per germline.

The sample holds a few counts of this clonotype. V and J are TRBV28 and TRBJ2-7; the match to TRBD1 covers 9 bases. Germline CDR1 is MDHEN and CDR2 is SYDVKM. CDR3 size: 16 residues. The junction had 8 bases not matched to a gene; V was cut back by 5 bases and J by 0 bases. DNA for the CDR3: TGTGCCAGCAGTATACACAGGGGGCCGAGCTCCTACGAGCAGTACTTC. Translation gives CASSIHRGPSSYEQYF.

The chain has TRBV5-6 and TRBJ2-7; TRBD2 matches at 7 bases. CDR1 and CDR2 from the germline V gene are SGHDT and YYEEEE. This CDR3 contains 16 residues. Trimming took 1 base from V and 0 from J; bases not matched to a gene: 7. CDR3 region: CASSLPGLSSSYEQYF. CDR3 nucleotide sequence: TGTGCCAGCAGCTTGCCGGGACTATCCTCCTCCTACGAGCAGTACTTC.

This clonotype occurred many times. The chain links TRBV9 to TRBJ2-7; 12 bases match TRBD2. V shed 3 bases and J 6 bases; nucleotides not matched to a gene: 4. The CDR3 loop spans 14 amino acids. Germline CDR1 is SGDLS and CDR2 is YYNGEE. In DNA form, the CDR3 reads TGTGCCAGCAGCGCACTAGCGGGGGGAGGCGAGCAGTACTTC. It is translated as CASSALAGGGEQYF.

This clonotype was observed a few times. The genes are TRBV2 and TRBJ1-1; D is unclear. Germline-derived CDR1 and CDR2 are SNHLY and FYNNEI. The CDR3 loop spans 13 amino acids. Trimming pared 3 bases from V and 2 bases from J, leaving 7 bases between. This CDR3 is CASSDQYNTEAFF. DNA for the CDR3: TGTGCCAGCAGTGACCAGTACAACACTGAAGCTTTCTTT.

The chain carries TRBV7-9 and TRBJ2-1, with TRBD1 matching over 8 bases. Germline values: CDR1 SEHNR, CDR2 FQNEAQ (reference sequence). The CDR3 covers 16 residues. The junction had 14 bases not matched to a gene; V was cut back by 5 bases and J by 8 bases. The DNA of the CDR3 is TGTGCCAGCAGCCTCGGGACAGGTACAAAGGGGGATGAGCAGTTCTTC. This encodes CASSLGTGTKGDEQFF.

The chain carries TRBV7-9 and TRBJ1-2; D unresolved. V lost 7 bases to trimming and J lost 5 bases, with 20 bases between them. Per the germline V gene, CDR1 is SEHNR and CDR2 is FQNEAQ (reference sequence). The CDR3 covers 15 residues. The CDR3 protein is CASTQGFTLGYGYTF. The DNA for the CDR3 is TGTGCCAGCACCCAAGGGTTTACTTTGGGTTATGGCTACACCTTC.

The CDR3 spells CSANRGDMPGETQYF. The DNA for the CDR3 is TGCAGTGCTAACAGGGGCGATATGCCCGGGGAGACCCAGTACTTC. The rearrangement joins TRBV20-1 to TRBJ2-5; TRBD1 matches at 7 bases. The ends lost 4 bases at V and 5 bases at J; junction bases unmatched: 13. Per the germline V gene, CDR1 is DFQATT and CDR2 is SNEGSKA (reference sequence). The CDR3 covers 15 residues.

This clonotype was recorded a few times. CDR3 nucleotides: TGTGCCAGCAGCCGGGGCTTTGGATCGGAGACCCAGTACTTC. Protein: CASSRGFGSETQYF. The chain carries TRBV6-1 and TRBJ2-5; D may correspond to TRBD1 or TRBD2 (5 bases each). Germline CDR1 and CDR2: MNHNS and SASEGT. Trimming took 6 bases from V and 5 from J, leaving 16 bases between them. CDR3 length equals 14 residues.

This clonotype showed up many times. The rearrangement uses TRBV4-3 and TRBJ2-7; 7 bases fit TRBD2. Trimming cost V 2 bases and J 0 bases; bases outside gene matches: 4. This CDR3 has 15 residues. CDR1 is LGHNA, CDR2 YSLEER, per germline. The CDR3 DNA reads TGCGCCAGCAGCCAACTAGCGGAAAACTCCTACGAGCAGTACTTC. It codes for CASSQLAENSYEQYF.

This clonotype was counted a few times. The CDR3 sequence: CASSFVRDRGSYEQYF. CDR3 bases: TGTGCCAGCAGCTTCGTCCGGGACAGGGGATCCTACGAGCAGTACTTC. This chain connects TRBV7-9 to TRBJ2-7, with TRBD1 identical over 10 bases. CDR1 and CDR2 (germline): SEHNR, FQNEAQ (reference sequence). V lost 3 bases, J lost 1 base, and 6 bases stayed unmatched. The length of the CDR3 is 16 residues.

V and J are TRBV6-2 or TRBV6-3 and TRBJ2-3; D uncertain. There are 14 residues in the CDR3. V was pared by 7 bases and J by 6 bases, with 17 bases between. CDR1 and CDR2 (germline): MNHEY, SVGEGT. The CDR3 loop is CASISDRASDTQYF. For the CDR3, the DNA is TGTGCCAGCATATCGGACCGGGCATCGGATACGCAGTATTTT.

This clonotype was detected ten times or more. V and J are TRBV2 and TRBJ1-6, with no clear D. The germline V gene has CDR1 SNHLY and CDR2 FYNNEI. The CDR3 totals 14 residues. Trimming took 4 bases from V and 6 from J, leaving 10 bases between them. The CDR3 here is CASSGEQSNSPLHF. In DNA, the CDR3 is TGTGCCAGCAGTGGGGAACAGAGTAATTCACCCCTCCACTTT. Looking up the rest from reference TRBV2 and TRBJ1-6 gives the full variable domain: EPEVTQTPSHQVTQMGQEVILRCVPISNHLYFYWYRQILGQKVEFLVSFYNNEISEKSEIFDDQFSVERPDGSNFTLKIRSTKLEDSAMYFCASSGEQSNSPLHFGNGTRLTVT.

In its sample, this clonotype was seen a few times. V gene TRBV27 combines with J gene TRBJ1-6, with D maybe TRBD1 (5 bases). This CDR3 is built from 18 residues. The germline gives CDR1 MNHEY, CDR2 SMNVEV (reference sequence). The V and J ends lost 3 bases and 0 bases respectively, with 15 bases between them. CDR3 sequence reads: CASSLIRDGGSYNSPLHF. The CDR3 nucleotides are TGTGCCAGCAGTTTGATCAGGGACGGGGGCTCCTATAATTCACCCCTCCACTTT.

In its sample, this clonotype was seen a few times. V gene TRBV20-1 combines with J gene TRBJ2-7; a weak D match, TRBD1 (6 bases). Germline CDR1 DFQATT, CDR2 SNEGSKA (reference sequence). There are 14 residues in the CDR3. V was clipped by 1 base and J by 3 bases, with 13 bases between them. The CDR3 region is CSARVGRGIYEQYF. The DNA of the CDR3 is TGCAGTGCTAGAGTTGGCAGGGGTATCTACGAGCAGTACTTC.

The sample holds many counts of this clonotype. J is TRBJ2-7 and V is TRBV29-1; no definite D call. Per germline, CDR1 SQVTM and CDR2 ANQGSEA. There are 13 residues in the CDR3. V was clipped by 4 bases and J by 1 base, with 11 bases between them. This CDR3 is CSVGTLGSYEQYF. The CDR3 bases are TGCAGCGTTGGGACCCTCGGGTCCTACGAGCAGTACTTC.

In its sample, this clonotype was seen a few times. The chain joins TRBV18 to TRBJ2-3; no clear D. Trimming stripped 3 bases from V and 0 bases from J, with 7 bases between. This CDR3 has 14 amino acids. Per germline, CDR1 KGHSH and CDR2 LQKENI. As DNA, the CDR3 is TGTGCCAGCTCACCGGATGATAGCACAGATACGCAGTATTTT. Protein sequence: CASSPDDSTDTQYF.

This CDR3 reads CASSPRQDLYEQYF. The CDR3 nucleotides are TGTGCCAGCAGCCCCAGACAGGACCTCTACGAGCAGTACTTC. The gene calls are TRBV7-9 and TRBJ2-7, with D maybe TRBD1 (6 bases). V dropped 5 bases and J dropped 3 bases, with 14 bases sitting between them. The CDR3 sequence is 14 residues long. Germline lookup yields CDR1 SEHNR and CDR2 FQNEAQ (reference sequence).

This clonotype was detected many times. The V and J genes are TRBV12-3 or TRBV12-4 and TRBJ2-7, with 8 nucleotides matching TRBD1. This CDR3 has 15 amino acids. After removal of 3 bases from V and 1 base from J, the junction contained 5 bases not matched to a gene. The CDR3 protein is CASSFMQGASYEQYF. The CDR3, as DNA: TGTGCCAGCAGTTTCATGCAGGGGGCTTCCTACGAGCAGTACTTC.

This clonotype showed up just a few times. This sequence joins TRBV4-3 and TRBJ2-1, with 10 bases matching TRBD2. The CDR3 extends over 17 amino acids. The trim removed 1 base at V and 5 bases at J, leaving 8 bases unmatched. Germline-derived CDR1 and CDR2 are LGHNA and YSLEER. The CDR3 reads CASSQGVSGRMNNEQFF. Written as DNA, the CDR3 is TGCGCCAGCAGCCAAGGGGTTAGCGGGAGGATGAACAATGAGCAGTTCTTC.

This clonotype has a handful of counts. The rearrangement joins TRBV20-1 to TRBJ2-7; D is undetermined. V was clipped by 3 bases and J by 5 bases, with 29 bases between them. The germline V gene encodes CDR1 DFQATT and CDR2 SNEGSKA (reference sequence). CDR3 length: 18 residues. This chain's CDR3 is CSARLLMQAPRITDEQYF. As DNA, the CDR3 is TGCAGTGCTAGGCTTCTTATGCAGGCCCCCCGTATAACCGACGAGCAGTACTTC.

The chain is built from TRBV7-6 and TRBJ2-5; no firm D call. Germline assignment: CDR1 SGHVS and CDR2 FNYEAQ. Deletions cut 5 bases from V and 5 bases from J, with 12 bases between. There are 13 residues in the CDR3. CDR3 sequence (DNA): TGTGCCAGCAGCCCGTCCTACGGGGAGACCCAGTACTTC. It translates to CASSPSYGETQYF.

The J gene is TRBJ2-2, the V gene TRBV2, with TRBD1 matching 11 bases. V dropped 3 bases and J dropped 4; count of bases not matched to a gene: 13. CDR3 length: 19 amino acids. Germline CDR1 is SNHLY and CDR2 is FYNNEI. CDR3 DNA: TGTGCCAGCAGTGACCCCCTCTTGGACAGGGGGCCGAGCACCGGGGAGCTGTTTTTT. Its translation: CASSDPLLDRGPSTGELFF.